This T cell receptor (beta chain) comes out of a study of blood T cell repertoires in COVID-19 (dated by TCRdb to the early 2020s). In the study overall: Samples from collaborators originated in the United States, Italy and Spain and spanned both the acute and convalescent phases of COVID-19. The repertoires were made available in a free public database intended to serve as a resource for research on the immune response to SARS-CoV-2. Where available, HLA class I and class II types were taken from metadata supplied by the sample provider and were not determined by assay-based typing. The samples were drawn from the first 160 participants of the ongoing ImmuneRACE study and from over 950 subjects provided by 6 global collaborators. The material from the prospective study consisted of cDNA or gDNA derived from T cells, B-cell-depleted T cells, or PBMCs. Sample metadata almost always included a de-identified subject ID, COVID-19 status, age in years and sex. Subjects who had been exposed to COVID-19, were actively infected with it, or had recovered from it provided the deeply sampled blood TCRbeta repertoires that made up the dataset.

Points the paper makes about the study in general: The amount of clinical and demographic metadata varied by source and participant and was provided uncurated.

Collaborating institutions collected whole blood in K2EDTA tubes following their own protocols. For TCRbeta analysis, collaborator samples were shipped as frozen whole blood, as isolated PBMCs, or as DNA extracted from either sample type. CDR1 is given as SQVTM and CDR2 as ANQGSEA, both from the germline V gene. V loses 6 bases, J loses 2 bases, and the germline ends lie 12 bases apart. Inclusive of the bounding cysteine and phenylalanine, the CDR3 is 13 residues long. The only DNA kept is the CDR3, 39 bases in frame from the first base. TCRbeta CDR3 regions were amplified from genomic DNA using the immunoSEQ Assay, a bias-controlled multiplex PCR. The study's own analysis went as follows. Nucleated cell counts per sample were estimated from amplification of reference gene primers within the assay. To quantify the absolute abundance of each unique TCRbeta CDR3 rearrangement, sequence reads were collapsed and filtered. Productive Simpson clonality was computed per sample as the square root of Simpson's diversity index over productive rearrangements. TCRdb took this table from immuneACCESS and kept in-frame rearrangements with V and J called. Such tables lack part of the clones; where checked against another copy, unresolved V genes explain under half of the gap, and the rest is unexplained. The V and J calls and clone size are taken from that table; D and trimming were inferred from the DNA. This sample comprises roughly 110,000 clones, more than 70% of them detected only once. The leading ten clones occupy approximately 4.1% of the sample.

This clone has a handful of counts. Its binding antigen is unknown. No base quality values were provided; no much bigger clone lies one nucleotide off. The rearranged segments are TRBV29-1 and TRBJ2-3; tentative D gene TRBD1, with 6 bases matching. The clonotype originates from a human donor in a cohort sampled during active COVID-19. The sequencing sample was made of peripheral blood. Here the CDR3 is given as CSVKGQSTDTQYF. Read as DNA, the sequence is TGCAGCGTAAAGGGACAATCCACAGATACGCAGTATTTT.